The clone carrying this T cell receptor (beta chain) was detected many times. The target antigen is unknown. This entry is derived from a study of neurological immune-mediated disorders. Points from the study as a whole: The study found no CDR3 amino acid sequences shared by expanded clones across subjects, suggesting private repertoires in all groups. Whereas HTLV-1-associated myelopathy showed the most TCR clonal expansion, multiple sclerosis showed the least, with levels below those of healthy controls.

Time point denoted: technical triplicate 1. Preparation of the unsorted libraries drew on 2 million PBMCs stored at -80 C. 5'RACE with 10-nucleotide random UMIs generated the cDNA. MiXCR, applied by TCRdb to the 5' RACE reads, yields one record per CDR3 protein. Here the sample spans about 36,000 distinct CDR3 sequences, around 10% being singletons. Trimming shortened V by 5 bases and J by 2 bases, and 12 bases separated the two germline ends. The CDR3 sequence is 14 residues long. From germline, CDR1 is PRHDT and CDR2 FYEKMQ (reference sequence). This TCR came from a man aged 60 to 69 with HTLV-1-associated myelopathy (HAM/TSP). Input material: PBMCs. This chain joins TRBV13 and TRBJ1-1; possibly TRBD1 for D (5 bases). CDR3 sequence (DNA): TGTGCCAGCAGCCGGGGGGTGGTCAACACTGAAGCTTTCTTT. It is translated as CASSRGVVNTEAFF.